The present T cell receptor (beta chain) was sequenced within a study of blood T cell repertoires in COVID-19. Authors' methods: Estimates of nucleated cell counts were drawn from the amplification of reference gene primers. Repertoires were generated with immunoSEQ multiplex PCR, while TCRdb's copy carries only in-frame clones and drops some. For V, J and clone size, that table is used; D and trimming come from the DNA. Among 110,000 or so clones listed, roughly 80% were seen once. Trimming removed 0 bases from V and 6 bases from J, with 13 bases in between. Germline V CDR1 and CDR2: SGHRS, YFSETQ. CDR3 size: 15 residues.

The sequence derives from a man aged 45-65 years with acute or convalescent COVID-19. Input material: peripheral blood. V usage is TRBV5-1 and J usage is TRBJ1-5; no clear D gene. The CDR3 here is CASSLGGGVGQPQHF. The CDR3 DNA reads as TGCGCCAGCAGCTTGGGCGGCGGGGTCGGTCAGCCCCAGCATTTT. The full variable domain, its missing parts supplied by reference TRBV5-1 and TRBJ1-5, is KAGVTQTPRYLIKTRGQQVTLSCSPISGHRSVSWYQQTPGQGLQFLFEYFSETQRNKGNFPGRFSGRQFSNSRSEMNVSTLELGDSALYLCASSLGGGVGQPQHFGDGTRLSIL.